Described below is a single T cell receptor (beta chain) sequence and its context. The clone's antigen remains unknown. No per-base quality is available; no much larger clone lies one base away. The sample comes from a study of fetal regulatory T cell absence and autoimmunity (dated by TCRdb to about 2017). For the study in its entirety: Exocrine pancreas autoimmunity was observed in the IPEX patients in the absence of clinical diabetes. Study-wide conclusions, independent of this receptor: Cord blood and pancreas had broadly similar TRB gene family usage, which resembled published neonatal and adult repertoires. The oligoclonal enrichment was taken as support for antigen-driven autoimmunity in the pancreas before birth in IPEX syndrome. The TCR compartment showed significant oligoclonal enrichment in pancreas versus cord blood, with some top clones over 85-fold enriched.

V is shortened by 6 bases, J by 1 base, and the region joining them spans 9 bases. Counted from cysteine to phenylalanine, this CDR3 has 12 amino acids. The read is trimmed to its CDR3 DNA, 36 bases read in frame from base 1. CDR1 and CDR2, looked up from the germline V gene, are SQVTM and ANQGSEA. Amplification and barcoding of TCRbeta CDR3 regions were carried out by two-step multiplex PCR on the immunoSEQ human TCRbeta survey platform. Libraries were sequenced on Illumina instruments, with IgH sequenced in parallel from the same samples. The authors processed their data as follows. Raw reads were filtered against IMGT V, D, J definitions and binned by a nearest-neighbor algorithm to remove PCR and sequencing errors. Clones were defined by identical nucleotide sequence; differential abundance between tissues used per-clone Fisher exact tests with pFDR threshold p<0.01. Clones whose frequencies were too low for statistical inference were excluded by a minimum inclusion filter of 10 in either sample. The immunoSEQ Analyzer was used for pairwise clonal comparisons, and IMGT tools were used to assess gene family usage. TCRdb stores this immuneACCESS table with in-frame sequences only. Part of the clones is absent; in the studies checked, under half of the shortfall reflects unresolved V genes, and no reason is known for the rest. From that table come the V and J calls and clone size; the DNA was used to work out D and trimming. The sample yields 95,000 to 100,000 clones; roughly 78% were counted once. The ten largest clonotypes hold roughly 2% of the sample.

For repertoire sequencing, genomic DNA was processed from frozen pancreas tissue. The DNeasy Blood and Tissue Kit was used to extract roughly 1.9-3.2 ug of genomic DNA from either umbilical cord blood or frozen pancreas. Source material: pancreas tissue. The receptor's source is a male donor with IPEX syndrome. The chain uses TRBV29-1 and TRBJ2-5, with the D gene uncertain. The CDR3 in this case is CSVIKAQETQYF. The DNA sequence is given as TGCAGCGTCATAAAAGCCCAAGAGACCCAGTACTTC.